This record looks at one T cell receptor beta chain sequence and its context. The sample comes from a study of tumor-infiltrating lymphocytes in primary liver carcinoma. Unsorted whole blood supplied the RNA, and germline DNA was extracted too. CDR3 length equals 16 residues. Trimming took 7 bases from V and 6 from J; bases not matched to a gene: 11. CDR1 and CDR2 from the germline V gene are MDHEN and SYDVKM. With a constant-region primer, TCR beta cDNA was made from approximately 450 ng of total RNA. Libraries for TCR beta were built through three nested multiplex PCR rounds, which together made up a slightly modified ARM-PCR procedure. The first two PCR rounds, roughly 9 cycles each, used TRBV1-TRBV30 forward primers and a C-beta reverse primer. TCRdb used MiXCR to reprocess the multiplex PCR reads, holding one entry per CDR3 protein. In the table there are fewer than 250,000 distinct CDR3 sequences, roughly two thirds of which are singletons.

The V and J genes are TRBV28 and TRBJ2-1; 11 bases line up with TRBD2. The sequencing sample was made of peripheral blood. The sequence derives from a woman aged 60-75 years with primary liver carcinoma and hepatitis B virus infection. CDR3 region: CASIATSGRSPNEQFF. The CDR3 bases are TGTGCCAGCATCGCCACTAGCGGGAGATCTCCCAATGAGCAGTTCTTC.